This is a list of T cell receptor beta chains from one sample in a study of T cell responses to AZD1222 COVID-19 vaccine. Profiling relied on immunoSEQ multiplex PCR, and the TCRdb table lists in-frame clones only, not all of them. The sample has around 100,000 clones, about 90% seen once. The material was peripheral blood, obtained on day 0 of AZD1222 vaccination. Receptors were obtained from an adult in good health. Both conserved end residues are part of each CDR3. The D gene is left open where the match is weak. Clone size, where shown, is once, few, many, or a class for clones that have expanded.

D,J,V,size,length,DNA,CDR3
NA,TRBJ1-1,TRBV5-4,NA,16,TGTGCCAGCGGAGGGGGTGTCCTTGGCGACGACACTGAAGCTTTCTTT,CASGGGVLGDDTEAFF
TRBD2,TRBJ2-1,TRBV19,NA,17,TGTGCCAGTAGTAGGGCTCTAGGACTAGCGGGAAACAATGAGCAGTTCTTC,CASSRALGLAGNNEQFF
TRBD1,TRBJ2-7,TRBV6-6,NA,14,TGTGCCAGCAGTTACTGGACAGGGGGCAACGAGCAGTACTTC,CASSYWTGGNEQYF
TRBD2,TRBJ2-1,TRBV11-3,few,13,TGTGCCAGCAGCTTCACTAGCGGCAATGAGCAGTTCTTC,CASSFTSGNEQFF
NA,TRBJ2-1,TRBV15,NA,13,TGTGCCACCAGGGAGAAAGGAGGTGATGAGCAGTTCTTC,CATREKGGDEQFF
NA,TRBJ2-7,TRBV5-6,NA,17,TGTGCCAGCAGCTTGGCTGGAGGCCCTCAAGCCACCTACGAGCAGTACTTC,CASSLAGGPQATYEQYF
NA,TRBJ1-5,TRBV28,NA,12,TGTGCCAGCAGTTCACCTAGCCAGCCCCAGCATTTT,CASSSPSQPQHF
TRBD2,TRBJ2-7,TRBV27,NA,15,TGTGCCAGCAGTTGGCGACTAGCGGGAAGCTACGAGCAGTACTTC,CASSWRLAGSYEQYF
NA,TRBJ1-2,TRBV19,NA,10,TGTGCCAGTAGGCGAGAAGGCTACACCTTC,CASRREGYTF
NA,TRBJ1-1,TRBV5-5,NA,16,TGTGCCAGCAGCTTAACCTCCGGGACACTTTGGCTTGAAGCTTTCTTT,CASSLTSGTLWLEAFF
TRBD2,TRBJ2-1,TRBV30,NA,12,TGTGCCTGGAGTGCTGCGGGAGACGAGCAGTTCTTC,CAWSAAGDEQFF
TRBD2,TRBJ2-3,TRBV30,NA,17,TGTGCCTGGAGCCCGGGACTAGCGGGCGGGGCCCCAGATACGCAGTATTTT,CAWSPGLAGGAPDTQYF
NA,TRBJ2-3,TRBV18,NA,14,TGTGCCAGCTCCCCCCCGCCGTTAACAGATACGCAGTATTTT,CASSPPPLTDTQYF
NA,TRBJ1-5,TRBV30,NA,13,TGTGCCTGGAGTGAAATCAGAGGAGGGCCCCAGCATTTT,CAWSEIRGGPQHF
TRBD2,TRBJ2-2,TRBV7-3,NA,15,TGTGCCAGCAGGCGAGCGGGAGGGCCGGCCGGGGAGCTGTTTTTT,CASRRAGGPAGELFF
NA,TRBJ2-1,TRBV7-6,few,16,TGTGCCAGCAGCCGAACGTTGGGGCACGAGAACAATGAGCAGTTCTTC,CASSRTLGHENNEQFF
TRBD1,TRBJ2-7,TRBV10-2,NA,15,TGCGCCAGCAGAGCTTGGGACAGGGATCGGCACGAGCAGTACTTC,CASRAWDRDRHEQYF
NA,TRBJ1-1,TRBV3-1/TRBV3-2,NA,15,TGTGCCAGCAGCCAGGGCCCCGGGACTAACACTGAAGCTTTCTTT,CASSQGPGTNTEAFF
NA,TRBJ2-4,TRBV5-3,NA,14,TGTGCCAGAAGCTTGGAACAGCCCAAAAACATTCAGTACTTC,CARSLEQPKNIQYF
NA,TRBJ1-5,TRBV30,NA,15,TGTGCCTGGAGTTTCGGCACAGCCAGCAATCAGCCCCAGCATTTT,CAWSFGTASNQPQHF
NA,TRBJ2-6,TRBV27,NA,13,TGTGCCAGCGGAGGGGTCGGGGCCAACGTCCTGACTTTC,CASGGVGANVLTF
TRBD2,TRBJ2-7,TRBV5-1,NA,12,TGCGCCAGCAGTGATCTAGCGGGGGATCCTTTCTTC,CASSDLAGDPFF
NA,TRBJ1-5,TRBV6-6,few,14,TGTGCCAGCAGTTTCCGGGACAGCAATCAGCCCCAGCATTTT,CASSFRDSNQPQHF
NA,TRBJ1-6,TRBV7-2,NA,16,TGTGCCAGCAGCTTAACTACTACAGGGTACGGGTCACCCCTCCACTTT,CASSLTTTGYGSPLHF
TRBD2,TRBJ2-7,TRBV27,few,15,TGTGCCAGCAGTTGGGGGGGAGGGACGGTCTACGAGCAGTACTTC,CASSWGGGTVYEQYF
TRBD2,TRBJ2-1,TRBV20-1,NA,15,TGCAGTGCTAGTGGTTCTAGCGGGAGTGTCTATGAGCAGTTCTTC,CSASGSSGSVYEQFF
NA,TRBJ1-1,TRBV10-1,NA,11,TGCGCCAGCAGCCGGAGCGGACAAGCTTTCTTT,CASSRSGQAFF
TRBD1,TRBJ1-2,TRBV7-9,NA,15,TGTGCCAGCAGCGATCTGGACAGGGAGGTAGATGGCTACACCTTC,CASSDLDREVDGYTF
TRBD1,TRBJ1-6,TRBV5-6,NA,15,TGTGCCAGCAGCCCGTCCGGGACAGGGAATTCACCCCTCCACTTT,CASSPSGTGNSPLHF
NA,TRBJ2-2,TRBV5-1,NA,16,TGCGCCAGCAGCCCTGAAGTCGTAGGAAACACCGGGGAGCTGTTTTTT,CASSPEVVGNTGELFF
TRBD1,TRBJ1-2,TRBV13,few,16,TGTGCCAGCAGTCGGAACGTCGACAGGGAGGTATCTGGCTACACCTTC,CASSRNVDREVSGYTF
NA,TRBJ2-2,TRBV5-5,NA,13,TGTGCCAGCAGCCAACAGGACACCGGGGAGCTGTTTTTT,CASSQQDTGELFF
NA,TRBJ2-3,TRBV5-8,NA,16,TGTGCCAGCAGCTCCACCGCGGGGGCTCGTGGAGATACGCAGTATTTT,CASSSTAGARGDTQYF
NA,TRBJ2-2,TRBV19,NA,14,TGTGCCAGTAGTAAAGGGGGACACACCGGGGAGCTGTTTTTT,CASSKGGHTGELFF
NA,TRBJ2-1,TRBV7-8,NA,13,TGTGCCAGCAGCTCACATACGGGGTATGAGCAGTTCTTC,CASSSHTGYEQFF
TRBD1,TRBJ2-7,TRBV18,NA,14,TGTGCCAGCTCCCCCGGGACAGGTTCCTACGAGCAGTACTTC,CASSPGTGSYEQYF
NA,TRBJ1-1,TRBV11-2,NA,16,TGTGCCAGCAGCTTAGGACGGGTCCGGGTGAACACTGAAGCTTTCTTT,CASSLGRVRVNTEAFF
NA,TRBJ1-2,TRBV6-2/TRBV6-3,NA,13,TGTGCCAGCAGTCCCGGAGGTTCATATGGCTACACCTTC,CASSPGGSYGYTF
NA,TRBJ1-2,TRBV28,few,14,TGTGCCAGTGTCCCGGGACTTCAAAACTATGGCTACACCTTC,CASVPGLQNYGYTF
TRBD1,TRBJ2-1,TRBV6-1,NA,17,TGTGCCAGCAGTGTGGGACCCGCGACAGGGCTCTACAATGAGCAGTTCTTC,CASSVGPATGLYNEQFF
NA,TRBJ2-2,TRBV6-6,NA,13,TGTGCCAGCAGTCCCCAGACAGTCGGGGAGCTGTTTTTT,CASSPQTVGELFF
NA,TRBJ1-1,TRBV29-1,NA,13,TGCAGCCCGAGCCATAGCAGGGACACTGAAGCTTTCTTT,CSPSHSRDTEAFF
TRBD1,TRBJ1-1,TRBV2,NA,15,TGTGCCAGCAGTCATAGAGAGACAGGGGACACTGAAGCTTTCTTT,CASSHRETGDTEAFF
TRBD2,TRBJ2-5,TRBV7-9,NA,16,TGTGCCAGCAGCTTAGGTCGGGGCTCTAGCGGAGAGACCCAGTACTTC,CASSLGRGSSGETQYF
TRBD1,TRBJ2-7,TRBV5-4,NA,15,TGTGCCAGCAGCCCAGGACAGGGTTCCTCCTACGAGCAGTACTTC,CASSPGQGSSYEQYF
TRBD2,TRBJ2-3,TRBV2,NA,16,TGTGCCAGCACCCTAACTAGCGGGGAGCACACAGATACGCAGTATTTT,CASTLTSGEHTDTQYF
NA,TRBJ1-2,TRBV6-4,NA,14,TGTGCCAGCAGTTCGCAGGAGGGGACCTATGGCTACACCTTC,CASSSQEGTYGYTF
TRBD2,TRBJ2-7,TRBV3-1/TRBV3-2,NA,14,TGTGCCAGCAGCGAATTAGCGGGAGGAAACGAGCAGTACTTC,CASSELAGGNEQYF
TRBD2,TRBJ2-1,TRBV7-9,NA,16,TGTGCCAGCAGCTTCCTAGCGGGAGGGGCAGGGGATGAGCAGTTCTTC,CASSFLAGGAGDEQFF
NA,TRBJ1-2,TRBV12-3/TRBV12-4,NA,12,TGTGCCAGCAGCAAAGAGAGGGGTGGCTACACCTTC,CASSKERGGYTF
NA,TRBJ2-1,TRBV10-3,few,12,TGTGCCATCAGGAGGACAGAGAATGAGCAGTTCTTC,CAIRRTENEQFF
NA,TRBJ1-5,TRBV27,once,16,TGTGCCAGCAGTTTACACGGGGCGGGTATGGGACAGCCCCAGCATTTT,CASSLHGAGMGQPQHF
TRBD1,TRBJ1-5,TRBV19,NA,15,TGTGCCAGTACCTCGACAGGGATACTCAATCAGCCCCAGCATTTT,CASTSTGILNQPQHF
TRBD1,TRBJ1-2,TRBV16,NA,12,TGTGCCAGCAGTCAGGGGGTCTATGGCTACACCTTC,CASSQGVYGYTF